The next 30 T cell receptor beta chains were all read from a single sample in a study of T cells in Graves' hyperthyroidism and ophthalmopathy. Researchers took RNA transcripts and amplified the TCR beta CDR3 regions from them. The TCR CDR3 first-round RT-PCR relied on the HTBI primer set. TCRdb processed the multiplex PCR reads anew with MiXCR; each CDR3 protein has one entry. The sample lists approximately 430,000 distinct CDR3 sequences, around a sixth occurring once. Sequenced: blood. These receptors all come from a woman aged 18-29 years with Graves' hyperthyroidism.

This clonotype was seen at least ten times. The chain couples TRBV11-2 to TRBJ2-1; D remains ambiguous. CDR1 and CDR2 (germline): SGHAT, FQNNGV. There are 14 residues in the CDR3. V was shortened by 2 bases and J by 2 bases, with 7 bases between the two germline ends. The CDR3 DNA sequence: TGTGCCAGCAGCTTACTCGGGCCCTACAATGAGCAGTTCTTC. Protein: CASSLLGPYNEQFF.

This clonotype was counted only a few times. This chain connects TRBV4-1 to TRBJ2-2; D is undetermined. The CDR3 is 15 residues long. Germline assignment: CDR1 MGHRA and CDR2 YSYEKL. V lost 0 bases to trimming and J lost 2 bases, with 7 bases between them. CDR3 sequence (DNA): TGCGCCAGCAGCCAAGATTCTTTTAACACCGGGGAGCTGTTTTTT. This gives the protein CASSQDSFNTGELFF.

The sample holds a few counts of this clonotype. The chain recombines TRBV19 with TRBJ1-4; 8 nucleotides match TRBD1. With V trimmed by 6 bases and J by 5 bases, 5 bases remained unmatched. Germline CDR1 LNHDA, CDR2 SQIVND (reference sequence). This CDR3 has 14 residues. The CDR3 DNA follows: TGTGCCAGTAGGTTGACAGGGGACAATGAAAAACTGTTTTTT. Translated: CASRLTGDNEKLFF.

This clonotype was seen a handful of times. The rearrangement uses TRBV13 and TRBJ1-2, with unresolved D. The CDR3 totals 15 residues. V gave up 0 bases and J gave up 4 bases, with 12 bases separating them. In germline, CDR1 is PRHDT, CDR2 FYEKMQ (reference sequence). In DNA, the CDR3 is TGTGCCAGCAGCTTAGGCAACGCAGAGGGCTATGGCTACACCTTC. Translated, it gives CASSLGNAEGYGYTF. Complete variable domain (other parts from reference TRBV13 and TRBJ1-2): AAGVIQSPRHLIKEKRETATLKCYPIPRHDTVYWYQQGPGQDPQFLISFYEKMQSDKGSIPDRFSAQQFSDYHSELNMSSLELGDSALYFCASSLGNAEGYGYTFGSGTRLTVV.

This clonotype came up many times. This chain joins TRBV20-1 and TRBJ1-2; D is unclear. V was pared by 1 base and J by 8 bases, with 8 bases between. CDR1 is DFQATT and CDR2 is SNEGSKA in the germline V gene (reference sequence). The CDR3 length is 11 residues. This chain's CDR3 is CSARVTGGYTF. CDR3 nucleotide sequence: TGCAGTGCTAGAGTGACGGGAGGCTACACCTTC.

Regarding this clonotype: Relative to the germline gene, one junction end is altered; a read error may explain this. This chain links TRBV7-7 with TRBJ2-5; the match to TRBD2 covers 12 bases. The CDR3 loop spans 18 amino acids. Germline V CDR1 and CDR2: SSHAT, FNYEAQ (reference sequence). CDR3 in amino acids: CASSDILTSGGYQETQYF. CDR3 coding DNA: TGTGCTAGCAGCGACATATTGACTAGCGGGGGATACCAAGAGACCCAGTACTTC.

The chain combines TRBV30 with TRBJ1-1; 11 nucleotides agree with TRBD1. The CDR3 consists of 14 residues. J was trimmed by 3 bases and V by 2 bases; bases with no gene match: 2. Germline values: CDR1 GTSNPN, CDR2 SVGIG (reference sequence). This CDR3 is CAWSKDRGHTEAFF. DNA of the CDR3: TGTGCCTGGAGTAAGGACAGGGGGCACACTGAAGCTTTCTTT. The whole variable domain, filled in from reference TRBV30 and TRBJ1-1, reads SQTIHQWPATLVQPVGSPLSLECTVEGTSNPNLYWYRQAAGRGLQLLFYSVGIGQISSEVPQNLSASRPQDRQFILSSKKLLLSDSGFYLCAWSKDRGHTEAFFGQGTRLTVV.

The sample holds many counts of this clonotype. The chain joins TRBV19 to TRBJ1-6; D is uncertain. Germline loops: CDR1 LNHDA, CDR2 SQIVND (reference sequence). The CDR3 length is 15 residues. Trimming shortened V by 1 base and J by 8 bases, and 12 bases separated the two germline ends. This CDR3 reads CASSIVKGGDSPLHF. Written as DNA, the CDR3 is TGTGCCAGTAGTATAGTTAAGGGTGGCGATTCACCCCTCCACTTT.

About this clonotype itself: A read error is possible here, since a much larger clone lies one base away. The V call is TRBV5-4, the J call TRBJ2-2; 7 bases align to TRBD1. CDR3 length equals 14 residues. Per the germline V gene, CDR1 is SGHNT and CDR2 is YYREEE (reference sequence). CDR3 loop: CASSLATGFEELLF. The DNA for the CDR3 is TGTGCCAGCAGCTTGGCGACAGGGTTCGAGGAGCTGCTTTTT.

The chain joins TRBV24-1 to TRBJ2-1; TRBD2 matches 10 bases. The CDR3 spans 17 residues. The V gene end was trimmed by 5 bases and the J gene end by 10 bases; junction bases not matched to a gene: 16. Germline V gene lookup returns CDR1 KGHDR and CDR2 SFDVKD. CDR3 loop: CATSGRLAGHGVGEQFF. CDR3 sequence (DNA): TGTGCCACCAGTGGACGACTAGCGGGTCATGGAGTCGGCGAGCAGTTCTTC.

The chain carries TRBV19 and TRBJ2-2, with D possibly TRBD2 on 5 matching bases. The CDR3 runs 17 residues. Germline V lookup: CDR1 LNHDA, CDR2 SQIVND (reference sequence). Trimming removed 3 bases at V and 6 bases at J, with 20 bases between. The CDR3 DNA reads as TGTGCCAGTAGTATGGATCACCCGGCTTCCGGGGCCGGGGAGCTGTTTTTT. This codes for CASSMDHPASGAGELFF.

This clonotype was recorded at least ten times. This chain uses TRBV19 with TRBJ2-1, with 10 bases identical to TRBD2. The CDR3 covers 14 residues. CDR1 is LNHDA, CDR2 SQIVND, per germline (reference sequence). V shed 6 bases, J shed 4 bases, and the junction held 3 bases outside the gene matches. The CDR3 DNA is TGTGCCAGTAGACTAGCGGGAACATACAATGAGCAGTTCTTC. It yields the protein CASRLAGTYNEQFF.

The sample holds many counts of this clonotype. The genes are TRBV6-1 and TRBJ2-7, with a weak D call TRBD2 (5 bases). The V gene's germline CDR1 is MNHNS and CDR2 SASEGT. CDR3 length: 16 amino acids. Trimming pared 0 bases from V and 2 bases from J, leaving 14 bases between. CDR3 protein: CASSEALRGPPYEQYF. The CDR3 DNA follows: TGTGCCAGCAGTGAAGCGCTAAGAGGGCCCCCCTACGAGCAGTACTTC.

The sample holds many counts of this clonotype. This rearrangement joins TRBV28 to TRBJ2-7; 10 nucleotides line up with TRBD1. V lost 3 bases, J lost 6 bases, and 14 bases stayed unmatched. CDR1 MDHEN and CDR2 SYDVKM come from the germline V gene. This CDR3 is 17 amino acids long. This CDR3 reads CASSFLYKSRDRGEQYF. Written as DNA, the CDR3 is TGTGCCAGCAGTTTTCTCTACAAATCCCGGGACAGGGGCGAGCAGTACTTC. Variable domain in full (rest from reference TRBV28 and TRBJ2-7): DVKVTQSSRYLVKRTGEKVFLECVQDMDHENMFWYRQDPGLGLRLIYFSYDVKMKEKGDIPEGYSVSREKKERFSLILESASTNQTSMYLCASSFLYKSRDRGEQYFGPGTRLTVT.

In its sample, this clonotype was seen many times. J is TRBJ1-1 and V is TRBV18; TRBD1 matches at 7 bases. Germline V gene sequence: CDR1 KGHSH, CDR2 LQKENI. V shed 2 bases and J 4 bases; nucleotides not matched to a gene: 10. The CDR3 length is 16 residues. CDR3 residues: CASSPARTGVSTEAFF. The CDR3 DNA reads TGTGCCAGCTCACCAGCTCGAACAGGGGTTTCCACTGAAGCTTTCTTT.

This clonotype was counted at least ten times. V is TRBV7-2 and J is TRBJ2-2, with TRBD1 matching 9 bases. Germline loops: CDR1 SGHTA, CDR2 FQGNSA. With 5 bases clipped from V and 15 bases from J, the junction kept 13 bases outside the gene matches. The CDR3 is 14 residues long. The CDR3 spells CASSPNRGRFEMFF. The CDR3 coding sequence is TGTGCCAGCAGCCCAAACAGGGGGCGGTTCGAGATGTTTTTT.

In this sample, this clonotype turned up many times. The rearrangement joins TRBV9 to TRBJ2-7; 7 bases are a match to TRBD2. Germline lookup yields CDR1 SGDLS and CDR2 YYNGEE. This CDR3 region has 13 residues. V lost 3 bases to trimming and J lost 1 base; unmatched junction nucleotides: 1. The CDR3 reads CASSAGGSYEQYF. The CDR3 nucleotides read TGTGCCAGCAGCGCCGGGGGGTCCTACGAGCAGTACTTC.

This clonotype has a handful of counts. The CDR3 here is CASGSEIGGWNEQFF. CDR3 in DNA: TGTGCTAGTGGTTCCGAGATAGGGGGCTGGAATGAGCAGTTCTTC. The chain couples TRBV12-5 to TRBJ2-1, with TRBD1 identical over 7 bases. The CDR3 extends over 15 amino acids. Looked up from germline, CDR1 is LGHNT and CDR2 is FRNRAP. The V and J ends lost 4 bases and 7 bases, in that order; junction bases with no gene match: 10.

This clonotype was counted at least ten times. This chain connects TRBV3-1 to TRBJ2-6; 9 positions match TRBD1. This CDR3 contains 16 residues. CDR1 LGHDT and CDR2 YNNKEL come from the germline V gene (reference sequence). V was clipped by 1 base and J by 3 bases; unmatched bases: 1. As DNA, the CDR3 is TGTGCCAGCAGCCAAGGACAGGGGGATGGGGCCAACGTCCTGACTTTC. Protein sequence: CASSQGQGDGANVLTF.

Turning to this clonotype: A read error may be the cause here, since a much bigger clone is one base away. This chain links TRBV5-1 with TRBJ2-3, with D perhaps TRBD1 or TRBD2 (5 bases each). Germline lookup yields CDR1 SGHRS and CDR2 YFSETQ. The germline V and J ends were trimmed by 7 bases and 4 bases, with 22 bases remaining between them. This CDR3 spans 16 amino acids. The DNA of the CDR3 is TGCGCCAGCGGCCAAGTTGCGGGCAGGGTCCCAGATACGCAGTATTTT. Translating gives CASGQVAGRVPDTQYF. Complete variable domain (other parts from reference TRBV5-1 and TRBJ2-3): KAGVTQTPRYLIKTRGQQVTLSCSPISGHRSVSWYQQTPGQGLQFLFEYFSETQRNKGNFPGRFSGRQFSNSRSEMNVSTLELGDSALYLCASGQVAGRVPDTQYFGPGTRLTVL.

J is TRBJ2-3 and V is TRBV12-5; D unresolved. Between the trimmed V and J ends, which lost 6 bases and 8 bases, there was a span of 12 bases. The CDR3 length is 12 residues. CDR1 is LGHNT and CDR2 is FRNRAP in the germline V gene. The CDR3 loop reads CASGPLTGTQYF. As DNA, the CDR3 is TGTGCTAGTGGACCTCTCACGGGTACGCAGTATTTT.

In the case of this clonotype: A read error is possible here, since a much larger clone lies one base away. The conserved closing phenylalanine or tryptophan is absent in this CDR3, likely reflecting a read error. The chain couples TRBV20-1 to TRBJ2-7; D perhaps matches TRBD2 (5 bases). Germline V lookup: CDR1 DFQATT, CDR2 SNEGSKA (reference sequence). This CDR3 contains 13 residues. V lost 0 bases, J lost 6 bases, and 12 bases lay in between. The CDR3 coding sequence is TGCAGTGCTAGAGACGGAAGGGCGGGCGAGCAGTACCTC. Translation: CSARDGRAGEQYL.

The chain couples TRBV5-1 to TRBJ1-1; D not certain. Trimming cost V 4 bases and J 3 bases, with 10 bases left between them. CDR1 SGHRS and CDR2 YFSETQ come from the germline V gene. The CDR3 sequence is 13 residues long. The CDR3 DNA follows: TGCGCCAGCAGCCAACGACTCGACACTGAAGCTTTCTTT. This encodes CASSQRLDTEAFF.

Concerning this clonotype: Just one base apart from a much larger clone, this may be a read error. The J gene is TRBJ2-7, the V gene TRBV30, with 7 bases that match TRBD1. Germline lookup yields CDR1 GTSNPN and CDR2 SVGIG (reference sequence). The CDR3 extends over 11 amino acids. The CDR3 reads CACGQAYAQYF. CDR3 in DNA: TGTGCCTGTGGACAGGCCTACGCGCAGTACTTC.

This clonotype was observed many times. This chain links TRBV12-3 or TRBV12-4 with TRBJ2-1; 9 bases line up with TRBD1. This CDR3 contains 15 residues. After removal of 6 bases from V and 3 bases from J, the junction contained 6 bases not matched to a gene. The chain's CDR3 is CASSSDRGHYNEQFF. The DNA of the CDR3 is TGTGCCAGCAGCTCGGACAGGGGTCACTACAATGAGCAGTTCTTC.

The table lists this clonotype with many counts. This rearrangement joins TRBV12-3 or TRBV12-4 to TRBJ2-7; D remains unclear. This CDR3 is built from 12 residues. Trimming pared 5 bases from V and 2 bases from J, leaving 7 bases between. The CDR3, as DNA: TGTGCCAGCAGTGCCCACACCTACGAGCAGTACTTC. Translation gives CASSAHTYEQYF.

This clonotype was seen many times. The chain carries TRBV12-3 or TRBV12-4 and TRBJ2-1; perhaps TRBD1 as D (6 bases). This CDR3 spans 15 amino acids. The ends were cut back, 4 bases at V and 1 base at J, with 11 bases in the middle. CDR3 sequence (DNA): TGTGCCAGCAGTTCCGACAGGAGTTCCTACAATGAGCAGTTCTTC. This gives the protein CASSSDRSSYNEQFF.

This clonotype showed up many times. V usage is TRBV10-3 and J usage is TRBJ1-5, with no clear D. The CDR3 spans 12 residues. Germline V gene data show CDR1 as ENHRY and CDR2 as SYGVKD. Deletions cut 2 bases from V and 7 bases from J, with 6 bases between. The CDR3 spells CAISEGNQPQHF. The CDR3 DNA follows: TGTGCCATCAGTGAGGGGAACCAGCCCCAGCATTTT.

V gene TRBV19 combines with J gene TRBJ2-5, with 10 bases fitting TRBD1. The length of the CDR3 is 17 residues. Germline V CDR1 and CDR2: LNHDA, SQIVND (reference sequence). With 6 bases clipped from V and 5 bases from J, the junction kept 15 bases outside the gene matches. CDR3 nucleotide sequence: TGTGCCAGTAGGGGGCTTCCCGGGACAGGGGCTAGGGAGACCCAGTACTTC. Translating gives CASRGLPGTGARETQYF.

The CDR3 is CASSPKAGTEAFF. CDR3 in DNA: TGTGCCAGCAGTCCCAAGGCGGGAACTGAAGCTTTCTTT. The V and J genes are TRBV12-3 or TRBV12-4 and TRBJ1-1; D is uncertain. V was pared by 5 bases and J by 5 bases, with 12 bases between. The CDR3 has 13 residues.